This T cell receptor (beta chain) was recovered during a study of blood T cell repertoires in COVID-19. Generated by immunoSEQ multiplex PCR, the TCRdb table keeps only in-frame clones and is missing some. The data contain about 220,000 clones, 70% to 90% of them singletons. This TCR came from a woman aged 45-60 years with acute COVID-19. The sample consisted of PBMCs or T cells enriched from blood (not recorded which).

Here the CDR3 reads CASSRASMNTEAFF. CDR3 sequence (DNA): TGTGCCAGCAGCCGAGCCTCAATGAACACTGAAGCTTTCTTT. J is TRBJ1-1 and V is TRBV28; D is unresolved. Trimming stripped 6 bases from V and 0 bases from J, with 11 bases between. The CDR3 runs to 14 residues. Germline V gene data show CDR1 as MDHEN and CDR2 as SYDVKM.